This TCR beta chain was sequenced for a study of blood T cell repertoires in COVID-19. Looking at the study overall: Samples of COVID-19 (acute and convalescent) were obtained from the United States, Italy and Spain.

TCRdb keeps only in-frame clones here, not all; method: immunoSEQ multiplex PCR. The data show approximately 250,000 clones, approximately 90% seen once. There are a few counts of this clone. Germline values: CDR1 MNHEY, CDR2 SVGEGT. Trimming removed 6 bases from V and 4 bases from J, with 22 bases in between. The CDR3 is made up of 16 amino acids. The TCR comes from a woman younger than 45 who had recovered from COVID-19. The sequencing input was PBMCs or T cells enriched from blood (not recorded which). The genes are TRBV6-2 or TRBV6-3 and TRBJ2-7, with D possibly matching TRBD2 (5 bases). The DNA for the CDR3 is TGTGCCAGCAGCTTGACGAGGGTGGATTTGGGATACGAGCAGTACTTC. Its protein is CASSLTRVDLGYEQYF.